The entry below describes one T cell receptor (beta chain). This specimen belongs to a study of graft-versus-host responses after intestinal transplantation. Study overall: Transplant types were multivisceral, liver-intestinal, or isolated intestinal.

Irradiated stimulators labeled with violet dye, some 200,000 in number, were plated with some 200,000 CFSE-labeled responders. Following the reaction, CD3+CD4+ and CD3+CD8+ responders that were proliferating and CFSE-low underwent sorting. Method: immunoSEQ multiplex PCR; TCRdb's copy keeps in-frame clones and lacks some. The sample yields under 15,000 clones, around 40% seen once. The CDR3 is made up of 18 amino acids. The germline V gene encodes CDR1 SEHNR and CDR2 FQNEAQ (reference sequence). Deletions cut 5 bases from V and 2 bases from J, with 22 bases between. The sequence was collected from a human patient who received an intestinal transplant. Sequenced here: alloreactive CD8+ T cells from a mixed lymphocyte reaction culture, sampled before intestinal transplant. The subset here: CFSE-low proliferating T cells sorted from roughly six-day pre-transplant mixed lymphocyte reaction (GvH or HvG direction). V usage is TRBV7-9 and J usage is TRBJ2-1; tentatively, D is TRBD1 or TRBD2 (5 bases each). In DNA form, the CDR3 reads TGTGCCAGCAGCCCTCTTACAGGAGGTGCCCCTACCTACAATGAGCAGTTCTTC. Amino acid sequence: CASSPLTGGAPTYNEQFF.